The 30 T cell receptor beta chains presented below share a single source sample, sequenced in a study of CD8+ T cells in alopecia areata. Isolated RNA was reverse transcribed into cDNA used as the sequencing template. Repertoires were generated with immunoSEQ multiplex PCR, while TCRdb's copy carries only in-frame clones and drops some. This table has some 180,000 clones, approximately 60% appearing once. The sample consisted of CD8+ T cells sorted from blood. The receptors derive from a human donor in good health.

The chain has TRBV5-8 and TRBJ2-3; the D is unclear. Trimming cost V 0 bases and J 3 bases, with 14 bases left between them. CDR3 length: 16 amino acids. The germline gives CDR1 SGHTS, CDR2 YDEGEE. CDR3 residues: CASSLDPGRITDTQYF. The DNA of the CDR3 is TGTGCCAGCAGCTTGGATCCAGGACGGATAACAGATACGCAGTATTTT.

The genes are TRBV15 and TRBJ1-2, with D perhaps matching TRBD1 (5 bases). CDR1 and CDR2 (germline): LNHNV, YYDKDF (reference sequence). Deletions cut 0 bases from V and 1 base from J, with 9 bases between. CDR3 length: 15 residues. This CDR3 reads CATSRDLGVNYGYTF. CDR3 bases: TGTGCCACCAGCAGAGATCTAGGGGTTAACTATGGCTACACCTTC.

V and J are TRBV25-1 and TRBJ1-1; D is perhaps TRBD1 (5 bases). The germline V gene encodes CDR1 MGHDK and CDR2 SYGVNS. The CDR3 covers 14 residues. V was clipped by 6 bases and J by 1 base, with 12 bases between them. The CDR3 here is CASRTGTGNTEAFF. CDR3 in DNA: TGTGCCAGCAGGACGGGGACGGGGAACACTGAAGCTTTCTTT.

Only a few counts were recorded for this clone. The V and J genes are TRBV29-1 and TRBJ2-7; 8 nucleotides align to TRBD1. V gave up 7 bases and J gave up 8 bases; unmatched junction bases: 16. Germline V lookup: CDR1 SQVTM, CDR2 ANQGSEA. This CDR3 region has 14 residues. DNA of the CDR3: TGCAGCGACCTAAGGGCAGGGGGCATCCCCCAGCAGTACTTC. It yields the protein CSDLRAGGIPQQYF.

This clone appeared a few times. This chain joins TRBV10-3 and TRBJ1-5; D is unresolved. V was cut by 2 bases and J by 8 bases, with 13 bases left in between. The CDR3 has 14 amino acids. Germline-derived CDR1 and CDR2 are ENHRY and SYGVKD. In DNA, the CDR3 is TGTGCCATCAGTGAGATAGGAAGTCGGGAGCCCCAGCATTTT. Translated: CAISEIGSREPQHF.

The J gene is TRBJ2-3, the V gene TRBV5-6; 8 nucleotides align to TRBD1. With V trimmed by 2 bases and J by 6 bases, 5 bases remained unmatched. The germline V gene has CDR1 SGHDT and CDR2 YYEEEE. CDR3 length equals 14 residues. CDR3 in amino acids: CASSLGQGQDTQYF. DNA of the CDR3: TGTGCCAGCAGCTTAGGACAGGGTCAGGATACGCAGTATTTT.

The CDR3 sequence is CASSLGDRGREQYF. In DNA, the CDR3 is TGCGCCAGCAGCTTGGGGGACAGGGGGCGTGAGCAGTACTTC. The chain recombines TRBV5-1 with TRBJ2-7; the match to TRBD1 covers 12 bases. The CDR3 extends over 14 amino acids. In germline, CDR1 is SGHRS, CDR2 YFSETQ. Trimming took 0 bases from V and 7 from J; bases not matched to a gene: 2.

This chain joins TRBV9 and TRBJ2-3, with no clear D. V was shortened by 0 bases and J by 1 base, with 9 bases between the two germline ends. Germline V gene lookup returns CDR1 SGDLS and CDR2 YYNGEE. This CDR3 comprises 15 residues. As DNA, the CDR3 is TGTGCCAGCAGCGTAGGCGGAACCCGCACAGATACGCAGTATTTT. Translating it yields CASSVGGTRTDTQYF.

This chain's CDR3 is CASSGGHVLNYGYTF. The DNA of the CDR3 is TGTGCCAGCAGCGGGGGACACGTCCTTAACTATGGCTACACCTTC. The rearrangement uses TRBV7-9 and TRBJ1-2, with D perhaps matching TRBD1 (6 bases). This CDR3 is 15 amino acids long. CDR1 is SEHNR and CDR2 is FQNEAQ in the germline V gene (reference sequence). The V and J ends lost 5 bases and 1 base respectively, with 14 bases between them.

J is TRBJ2-7 and V is TRBV13; 7 positions match TRBD1. CDR3 length equals 14 residues. V shed 5 bases, J shed 10 bases, and the junction held 14 bases outside the gene matches. The germline gives CDR1 PRHDT, CDR2 FYEKMQ (reference sequence). The CDR3 loop is CASSQPTGNYLQYF. The DNA for the CDR3 is TGTGCCAGCAGCCAGCCGACAGGGAATTACCTCCAGTACTTC.

The chain has TRBV7-2 and TRBJ1-3; D is perhaps TRBD1 (5 bases). V was pared by 1 base and J by 2 bases, with 6 bases between. This CDR3 is built from 14 residues. The germline V gene encodes CDR1 SGHTA and CDR2 FQGNSA. The DNA of the CDR3 is TGTGCCAGCAGCTTAGGCAGGGCTGGAAACACCATATATTTT. Translated: CASSLGRAGNTIYF.

This clone turned up a few times. The chain recombines TRBV11-2 with TRBJ2-3, with 9 bases that match TRBD1. V shed 5 bases, J shed 0 bases, and the junction held 6 bases outside the gene matches. The CDR3 spans 16 residues. Germline lookup yields CDR1 SGHAT and CDR2 FQNNGV. The CDR3 nucleotides are TGTGCCAGCAGCCCCTCGGGGACAGGGAGCACAGATACGCAGTATTTT. Its protein product is CASSPSGTGSTDTQYF.

This clone was seen a few times. J is TRBJ1-1 and V is TRBV13; no firm D call. The CDR3 sequence is 15 residues long. Germline V CDR1 and CDR2: PRHDT, FYEKMQ (reference sequence). Trimming took 0 bases from V and 2 from J, leaving 10 bases between them. CDR3 in amino acids: CASSLGTGTNTEAFF. CDR3 bases: TGTGCCAGCAGCTTAGGGACGGGAACCAACACTGAAGCTTTCTTT.

The gene calls are TRBV5-1 and TRBJ2-5, with D perhaps TRBD1 (5 bases). CDR1 is SGHRS and CDR2 is YFSETQ in the germline V gene. Trimming stripped 1 base from V and 3 bases from J, with 7 bases between. This CDR3 has 13 residues. The CDR3 sequence is CASSLKGKETQYF. The CDR3 DNA reads TGCGCCAGCAGCTTGAAGGGGAAAGAGACCCAGTACTTC.

The V and J genes are TRBV27 and TRBJ2-7; D not certain. CDR3 size: 13 residues. CDR1 and CDR2 (germline): MNHEY, SMNVEV (reference sequence). The V gene lost 3 bases and the J gene lost 7 bases, with 13 bases spanning the gap. The CDR3 nucleotides are TGTGCCAGCAGTTTTGCCCTTACTGGAGAGCAGTACTTC. This sequence encodes CASSFALTGEQYF.

The chain links TRBV29-1 to TRBJ1-1; maybe TRBD1 (6 bases). CDR1 is SQVTM, CDR2 ANQGSEA, per germline. Trimming took off 4 bases at V and 0 bases at J, with 9 bases between the two ends. This CDR3 contains 13 residues. This CDR3 reads CSVVGQLNTEAFF. The CDR3 bases are TGCAGCGTTGTTGGACAGTTGAACACTGAAGCTTTCTTT.

This clone came up a few times. The V call is TRBV29-1, the J call TRBJ2-3; tentatively, D is TRBD2 (6 bases). Trimming shortened V by 8 bases and J by 0 bases, and 18 bases separated the two germline ends. This CDR3 has 15 amino acids. The germline CDR1 and CDR2 sequences are SQVTM and ANQGSEA. The CDR3 DNA sequence: TGCAGCCCCGGGACTCTTTCCCAAAGCACAGATACGCAGTATTTT. It specifies CSPGTLSQSTDTQYF.

The chain is built from TRBV25-1 and TRBJ2-6; 7 bases are a match to TRBD1. This CDR3 spans 17 amino acids. With 8 bases clipped from V and 0 bases from J, the junction kept 10 bases outside the gene matches. Germline lookup yields CDR1 MGHDK and CDR2 SYGVNS. The CDR3 DNA reads as TGTGCCAGCGGTGGAACAGGGGACAACTCTGGGGCCAACGTCCTGACTTTC. Translated, it gives CASGGTGDNSGANVLTF.

This sequence joins TRBV5-1 and TRBJ1-2, with D hard to call. V was pared by 4 bases and J by 6 bases, with 10 bases between. CDR3 length: 12 amino acids. The germline CDR1 and CDR2 sequences are SGHRS and YFSETQ. CDR3 loop: CASSGVGNGYTF. As DNA, the CDR3 is TGCGCCAGCAGCGGGGTCGGAAATGGCTACACCTTC. Full variable domain (remainder filled in from reference TRBV5-1 and TRBJ1-2): KAGVTQTPRYLIKTRGQQVTLSCSPISGHRSVSWYQQTPGQGLQFLFEYFSETQRNKGNFPGRFSGRQFSNSRSEMNVSTLELGDSALYLCASSGVGNGYTFGSGTRLTVV.

Only a few counts were recorded for this clone. This chain links TRBV9 with TRBJ2-1, with a weak D call TRBD2 (5 bases). Germline V CDR1 and CDR2: SGDLS, YYNGEE. The CDR3 totals 15 residues. V shed 4 bases and J shed 0 bases, with 11 bases lying between them. This CDR3 reads CASSPESGSYNEQFF. CDR3 in DNA: TGTGCCAGCAGCCCCGAGAGCGGCTCCTACAATGAGCAGTTCTTC.

Points on this clone: The junction shows a germline mismatch at one end, possibly a read error. The chain combines TRBV4-1 with TRBJ1-1, with D hard to call. This CDR3 has 14 residues. CDR1 is MGHRA and CDR2 is YSYEKL in the germline V gene. CDR3 coding DNA: TGCGCCAGCAACCAAGCCGGGGTGAACACTGAAGCTTTCTTT. As protein: CASNQAGVNTEAFF.

The chain joins TRBV6-5 to TRBJ2-5; a possible D gene is TRBD1 (5 bases). The V end was cut by 5 bases, the J end by 8 bases, with 15 bases between. This CDR3 contains 13 residues. Germline values: CDR1 MNHEY, CDR2 SVGAGI. CDR3 protein: CASSPTAVNTQYF. The DNA for the CDR3 is TGTGCCAGCAGTCCGACAGCAGTCAACACCCAGTACTTC.

This rearrangement joins TRBV7-6 to TRBJ1-1; D not resolved. Looked up from germline, CDR1 is SGHVS and CDR2 is FNYEAQ. The CDR3 totals 12 residues. Deletions cut 1 base from V and 7 bases from J, with 7 bases between. CDR3 loop: CASSLGVFEAFF. The CDR3 DNA is TGTGCCAGCAGCTTAGGGGTGTTTGAAGCTTTCTTT.

V and J are TRBV5-1 and TRBJ1-1; TRBD1 matches 8 bases. The germline V gene has CDR1 SGHRS and CDR2 YFSETQ. J was trimmed by 3 bases and V by 0 bases; bases with no gene match: 7. The CDR3 runs to 16 residues. DNA for the CDR3: TGCGCCAGCAGCTTGGATCGGACAGGGCTATACACTGAAGCTTTCTTT. Translation gives CASSLDRTGLYTEAFF.

V and J are TRBV29-1 and TRBJ2-7; the D is unclear. The CDR3 is 12 amino acids. V dropped 1 base and J dropped 9 bases, with 13 bases sitting between them. Germline V gene sequence: CDR1 SQVTM, CDR2 ANQGSEA. CDR3 DNA sequence: TGCAGCGTTGAAGGTGGAGTGGATGGGCAGTACTTC. It codes for CSVEGGVDGQYF.

This CDR3 is CASSHGTRGADTQYF. CDR3 nucleotides: TGTGCCAGCAGCCACGGGACTAGGGGCGCAGATACGCAGTATTTT. The chain carries TRBV7-3 and TRBJ2-3, with 8 positions matching TRBD2. The junction had 8 bases not matched to a gene; V was cut back by 5 bases and J by 4 bases. The germline gives CDR1 SGHTA, CDR2 FQGTGA. The CDR3 totals 15 residues.

Turning to this clone: A read error may account for a junction end that differs from germline. V gene TRBV27 combines with J gene TRBJ1-2; no definite D call. The CDR3 consists of 12 residues. Germline lookup yields CDR1 MNHEY and CDR2 SMNVEV (reference sequence). Written as DNA, the CDR3 is TGCGCCGCCGGATCCCTTTTCTATGGCTACACCTTC. Its translation is CAAGSLFYGYTF.

The chain joins TRBV30 to TRBJ2-5; 7 bases are shared with TRBD2. The CDR3 extends over 11 amino acids. Per the germline V gene, CDR1 is GTSNPN and CDR2 is SVGIG (reference sequence). V was pared by 1 base and J by 9 bases, with 2 bases of the junction left unmatched. The CDR3 sequence is CAWSGGGAQYF. As DNA, the CDR3 is TGTGCCTGGAGTGGGGGAGGGGCCCAGTACTTC. Looking up the rest from reference TRBV30 and TRBJ2-5 gives the full variable domain: SQTIHQWPATLVQPVGSPLSLECTVEGTSNPNLYWYRQAAGRGLQLLFYSVGIGQISSEVPQNLSASRPQDRQFILSSKKLLLSDSGFYLCAWSGGGAQYFGPGTRLLVL.

The chain recombines TRBV30 with TRBJ2-7, with D possibly matching TRBD1 (5 bases). The V gene's germline CDR1 is GTSNPN and CDR2 SVGIG (reference sequence). The CDR3 contains 14 residues. V lost 0 bases and J lost 2, with 11 bases in between. For the CDR3, the DNA is TGTGCCTGGAGTGTCGGTCAGGGCCCCTACGAGCAGTACTTC. This gives the protein CAWSVGQGPYEQYF.

The rearrangement uses TRBV19 and TRBJ2-3; D may be TRBD2 (6 bases). CDR1 is LNHDA, CDR2 SQIVND, per germline (reference sequence). Trimming removed 3 bases from V and 1 base from J, with 20 bases in between. There are 18 residues in the CDR3. The CDR3 sequence: CASSILPGGATRTDTQYF. CDR3 coding DNA: TGTGCCAGTAGTATTTTGCCCGGGGGAGCGACGCGCACAGATACGCAGTATTTT.